This TCR beta chain was captured in a study of T-cell memory formation after mild COVID-19. MiXCR, applied by TCRdb to the 5' RACE reads, yields one record per CDR3 protein. The repertoire holds some 57,000 distinct CDR3 sequences, with 9% to 15% as singletons. V was cut by 2 bases and J by 8 bases, with 9 bases left in between. The CDR3 consists of 12 residues. CDR1 and CDR2 (germline): SGHTA, FQGNSA. The sequenced material came from PBMCs or a T cell subset sorted from them (not recorded which). The source of this sequence is a young man who had mild COVID-19 (a few samples of this study predate the infection). Cell type and time point are not known. The chain links TRBV7-2 to TRBJ1-2; no clear D gene. The CDR3 nucleotides read TGTGCCAGCAGCTTAATGGGGAGGGGCTACACCTTC. The encoded protein is CASSLMGRGYTF.